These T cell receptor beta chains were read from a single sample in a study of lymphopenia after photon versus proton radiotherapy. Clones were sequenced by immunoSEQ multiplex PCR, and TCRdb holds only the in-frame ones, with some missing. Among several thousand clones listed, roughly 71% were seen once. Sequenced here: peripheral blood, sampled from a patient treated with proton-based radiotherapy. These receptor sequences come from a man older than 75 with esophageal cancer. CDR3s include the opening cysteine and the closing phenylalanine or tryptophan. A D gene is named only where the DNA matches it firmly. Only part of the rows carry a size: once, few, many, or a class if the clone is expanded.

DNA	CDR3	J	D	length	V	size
TGCAGCGTTGAGTGGAGGGAGAGGGACAATGAGCAGTTCTTC	CSVEWRERDNEQFF	TRBJ2-1	NA	14	TRBV29-1	large
TGTGCCAGCAGTCATGGGACGGAAGCTTTCTTT	CASSHGTEAFF	TRBJ1-1	NA	11	TRBV6-6	NA
TGCGCCAGCAGCTTGGTACTAGCGGGGACCCTCTGGGAGACCCAGTACTTC	CASSLVLAGTLWETQYF	TRBJ2-5	TRBD2	17	TRBV5-1	few
TGTGCCAGCAGAACGGACAGGGTCTCCTACGAGCAGTACTTC	CASRTDRVSYEQYF	TRBJ2-7	TRBD1	14	TRBV6-5	few
TGTGCCAGCAGCTACGGGACAGAGTACAATGAGCAGTTCTTC	CASSYGTEYNEQFF	TRBJ2-1	TRBD1	14	TRBV7-8	NA
TGTGCCAGCAGCTTAGTTCGGAGGCAGCGGGAGACCCAGTACTTC	CASSLVRRQRETQYF	TRBJ2-5	NA	15	TRBV11-3	large
TGTGCCAGCAGCCGGGGCCGAAATTCCTACGAGCAGTACTTC	CASSRGRNSYEQYF	TRBJ2-7	NA	14	TRBV11-1	NA
TGCGCCAGCAGGCCCCGGCAGCTGAATGAAAAACTGTTTTTT	CASRPRQLNEKLFF	TRBJ1-4	NA	14	TRBV5-1	NA
TGTGCCATCAGGGACACTAGCAATCAGCCCCAGCATTTT	CAIRDTSNQPQHF	TRBJ1-5	NA	13	TRBV10-3	few
TGTGCCAGCAGCACCGGACAGGGTGGCATCTACGAGCAGTACTTC	CASSTGQGGIYEQYF	TRBJ2-7	TRBD1	15	TRBV11-2	NA
TGTGCCAGCAGCCAAGAGCAGGGGGCTGCCTACGAGCAGTACTTC	CASSQEQGAAYEQYF	TRBJ2-7	TRBD1	15	TRBV4-2	NA
TGTGCCAGTAGTATGGGGGCGGGGGAAGAGACCCAGTACTTC	CASSMGAGEETQYF	TRBJ2-5	NA	14	TRBV19	NA
TGTGCCAGCAGCTATGGGGTGATGCAGTTCTTC	CASSYGVMQFF	TRBJ2-1	NA	11	TRBV7-9	NA
TGTGCCAGCAGTCGGACAGGGCATTCTGAAGCTTTCTTT	CASSRTGHSEAFF	TRBJ1-1	TRBD1	13	TRBV7-2	NA
TGTGCCAGCAGCTTGGATCACAATCAGCCCCAGCATTTT	CASSLDHNQPQHF	TRBJ1-5	NA	13	TRBV5-7	once
TGTGCCAGCAGTTTAGCGACCTCCGGGGAAGATACGCAGTATTTT	CASSLATSGEDTQYF	TRBJ2-3	NA	15	TRBV28	NA
TGTGCCTGGAGTGTCGGGGGGGCCCCCTATGGCTACACCTTC	CAWSVGGAPYGYTF	TRBJ1-2	NA	14	TRBV30	NA
TGTGCCAGCAGCTTACGGGAGGGAGTTTATGAGCAGTTCTTC	CASSLREGVYEQFF	TRBJ2-1	TRBD2	14	TRBV11-3	NA
TGTGCCAGCAGCGACGCACTAGCGGCCCAGGTTGGTGAGCAGTTCTTC	CASSDALAAQVGEQFF	TRBJ2-1	TRBD2	16	TRBV7-2	NA
TGTGCCAGCAGCTTAGACAGAACAAGCGAGCAGTACTTC	CASSLDRTSEQYF	TRBJ2-7	NA	13	TRBV7-7	few
TGCGCCAGCACCTCAAACCCCGGGACAGGGAAGTTACGCTATGGCTACACCTTC	CASTSNPGTGKLRYGYTF	TRBJ1-2	TRBD1	18	TRBV5-1	NA
TGTGCCAGCAGCAAAGTCGGTCCTTATTCCTACGAGCAGTACTTC	CASSKVGPYSYEQYF	TRBJ2-7	NA	15	TRBV21-1	NA
TGTGCCAGCACCGCGATCCGGGCCCCGCGGGGCTACACCTTC	CASTAIRAPRGYTF	TRBJ1-2	NA	14	TRBV6-5	NA
TGTGCCAGCAGCTACCACGACGGGAGAACAGATACGCAGTATTTT	CASSYHDGRTDTQYF	TRBJ2-3	NA	15	TRBV7-9	NA
TGTGCCAGCAGCGCCGACCTGAACACTGAAGCTTTCTTT	CASSADLNTEAFF	TRBJ1-1	NA	13	TRBV7-6	NA
TGTGCCAGCAGTGAGAGGAGATACGAGCAGTACTTC	CASSERRYEQYF	TRBJ2-7	NA	12	TRBV6-1	few
TGTGCCAGCAAGACAGGACTAGCGGCATCCTACGAGCAGTACTTC	CASKTGLAASYEQYF	TRBJ2-7	TRBD2	15	TRBV6-1	once
TGTGCCAGCAGTCTTGGGCCAGATCAGCCCCAGCATTTT	CASSLGPDQPQHF	TRBJ1-5	NA	13	TRBV6-5	once
TGTGCCAGCAGCTCACAACCGGGACTAGCGGTCACAGATACGCAGTATTTT	CASSSQPGLAVTDTQYF	TRBJ2-3	TRBD2	17	TRBV7-3	NA
TGTGCCAGCAGTCGGGTGGCGCGGTCGGATTTT	CASSRVARSDF	TRBJ1-3	NA	11	TRBV7-9	NA
TGCGCCAGCAGCCAAGATGAACAGAGCTACGAGCAGTACTTC	CASSQDEQSYEQYF	TRBJ2-7	NA	14	TRBV4-3	NA
TGTGCCAGCAGCCCCTCCTACGGGGGGGTGTACGAGCAGTACTTC	CASSPSYGGVYEQYF	TRBJ2-7	TRBD2	15	TRBV9	NA
TGTGCCTGGAGTGCCGACAGCTGGGGGAACTATGGCTACACCTTC	CAWSADSWGNYGYTF	TRBJ1-2	NA	15	TRBV30	NA
TGTGCCAGCAGCCAGGACAGGGTTTACGATGAGCAGTTCTTC	CASSQDRVYDEQFF	TRBJ2-1	TRBD1	14	TRBV27	NA
TGTGCCAGCGGGGAGGTTACCTACGAGCAGTACTTC	CASGEVTYEQYF	TRBJ2-7	NA	12	TRBV14	NA